This T cell receptor (beta chain) was found in a study of regulatory T cells in long-lasting Graves disease (dated by TCRdb to the early 2020s). About the study as a whole: In the newly diagnosed Graves' disease group, patients had been taking antithyroid drugs for less than 3 months. Persistent Graves' disease patients were compared with newly diagnosed Graves' disease patients by peripheral blood TCR sequencing and RNA sequencing. The study was registered as a clinical trial and conducted in China. A total of roughly 35 samples underwent TCR sequencing: about 13 from persistent and roughly 20 from newly diagnosed Graves' disease patients.

This clonotype occurred a few times. The target of this receptor is not known. Base qualities are not recorded, but no much larger clone differs from it by a single base. Its CDR3 holds 20 amino acids, cysteine through phenylalanine. Only the CDR3 DNA stays, 60 bases, in frame from base 1. V is trimmed back by 1 base and J by 0 bases, and the junction contains 14 bases that no gene match accounts for. CDR1 is given as SGHNT and CDR2 as YENEEA, both from the germline V gene. The receptor library was made with multiplex PCR. Sequencer: Illumina HiSeq 4000. CDR3 regions were amplified by Arm-PCR with iRepertoire HTBI primers to construct TCR beta libraries. Before sequencing, the PCR products underwent gel purification. The original methods were these. Across samples, 60 to 70 TRBV and roughly 15 TRBJ segments were identified and used for gene usage analysis of CDR3 amino acid clonotypes. COPE and FqMerger were used to merge the filtered high-quality paired reads into contigs. BLAST was used to align contigs to IMGT TRBV, TRBD and TRBJ reference genes, and CDR3 was defined according to IMGT. Highly expanded clones were defined as clonotypes with a frequency above 0.1%. Repertoire diversity was measured by Shannon entropy, and V-J evenness by the Gini coefficient. Clonotypes shared by more than one individual were considered public. TCRdb took the public reads, trimmed them with fastp at Q25, ran MiXCR for clone calling and kept in-frame beta chains. Each entry is one CDR3 protein sequence, shown with its most common DNA and genes. The V and J calls shown here were made by TCRdb, not taken from the authors' results. A total of about 530,000 distinct CDR3 sequences appear in this sample, about 16% of them only once. The ten largest make up around 25% of the sample.

Beyond this particular receptor, the publication reports: Persistent disease showed preferential use of TRBV28, TRBJ1-2 and TRBJ2-5, whereas newly diagnosed disease favored TRBV20-1 and TRBJ2-1. Persistent Graves' disease patients showed lower TCR Shannon entropy and fewer highly expanded clones than newly diagnosed patients, suggesting clonal expansion. Peripheral blood alone was examined, since thyroid tissue, which constituted the primary lesion, could not be accessed. A larger number of public clonotypes was shared among persistent patients (approximately 2,500) than among newly diagnosed patients (around 970). Sequencing and analysis were restricted to the TCR beta chain. The authors noted that the small sample size was a limitation that may lower accuracy.

The meaning of the sample's time point label: newly diagnosed GD, antithyroid drugs for less than 3 months. RNA was extracted from PBMCs in TRIzol for both TCR sequencing and RNA sequencing. The diagnosis of Graves' disease was made according to American Thyroid Association guidelines. The patients came from an endocrinology department in Xi'an, China. Each patient gave 8.5 to 9.5 milliliters of peripheral blood, collected in an EDTA anticoagulant tube. Ficoll Paque Plus density gradient separation was used to isolate PBMCs, and no further T cell sorting was done. An Agilent 2100 Bioanalyzer and agarose gel were used to check RNA quality, while a NanoDrop 2000 measured RNA concentration. The data also belong to a second study, concerning T cells in Graves' hyperthyroidism and ophthalmopathy. As that second paper reports: Stable Graves' hyperthyroidism was defined as no progression to ophthalmopathy during 18 months of follow-up. Hyperthyroidism patients were newly diagnosed, with disease duration under 2 months, and aged 18 to 65 years. Exclusion was applied to patients with uncontrolled infections, other autoimmune diseases, pregnancy or lactation. Diagnoses were based on clinical symptoms, serum thyroxine and TRAb, thyroid ultrasound and orbital computed tomography. The first round of RT-PCR for the TCR CDR3 was performed with the HTBI primer set and the Qiagen OneStep RT-PCR kit. Most expanded thyroid clonotypes (frequency above 0.001) were also detected in blood, a finding suggesting that blood repertoires may reflect thyroid immune responses. A model built on a 13 V-J signature distinguished ophthalmopathy from stable hyperthyroidism, reaching 87.88% sensitivity and around 82% specificity in cross-validation and 80%/75% in testing. In validation, the model predicted progression to ophthalmopathy with 60% to 71% sensitivity and 72.22% specificity, a median of approximately 6.7 months before onset. To identify distinguishing TCR V-J signatures, a discovery cohort of around 100 patients was used, comprising 40 to 45 with Graves' ophthalmopathy and 55 to 65 with stable Graves' hyperthyroidism. Prospective prediction of ophthalmopathy was tested in an independent validation cohort of approximately 19 hyperthyroidism patients and 15 to 17 patients who later progressed to ophthalmopathy. For training and testing, the approximately 92 patients in the discovery cohort were randomly divided in a 7:3 ratio. Thyroid tissue and blood T-cell repertoires from six Graves' hyperthyroidism patients were also compared in the study. Once sampling was done, hyperthyroidism patients were given methimazole at a starting dose of 30 mg daily, whereas ophthalmopathy patients were given high-dose intravenous methylprednisolone. Libraries were constructed in a second round of multiplex PCR, after which size selection and purification were performed. Paired-end sequencing of the libraries was performed with 100 bp reads on an Illumina HiSeq2000. SOAPnuke was used to process the raw data, removing reads that contained adapters or uncalled bases, had a mean Phred below 15, or lacked an exact match to the constant primer or identifier. High-quality paired reads were merged with COPE v1.2.5, and unique nucleotide sequences were defined as clonotypes. MiTCR v1.1 was used to align the clonotypes against IMGT TRBV, TRBD and TRBJ reference segments. Only V-J combinations with frequency above 0.0001, covering 99% to 99.2% of repertoires, were analysed. The TCS score was defined as F50 (clonal expansion) divided by E x V (chaos), with BLOSUM62-based TCRdist calculated between CDR3 peptides within each V-J. Welch's t-statistics and random forest reduced approximately 520 V-J features to some 14, which were used in a naive Bayes classifier (R e1071). Sample size was not statistically predetermined, and investigators were not blinded to group allocation. TCR Vbeta CDR3 sequencing of approximately 140 peripheral blood samples (more than 40 ophthalmopathy, around 80 hyperthyroidism and roughly 17 progressor patients) is reported in the paper.

The sample was peripheral blood mononuclear cells (PBMCs), taken at new diagnosis, from a patient treated with antithyroid drugs. The rearrangement combines TRBV11-3 with TRBJ1-5, with TRBD1 matching 8 junction bases. The TCR originated in a woman aged 35 to 59 with Graves disease. Donor details come from another sample of the same person, matched by shared clones. In nucleotide form, the sequence is TGTGCCAGCAGCTTAGGTCTGACAGGGGTCAACCTTTATAGCAATCAGCCCCAGCATTTT. The translation is CASSLGLTGVNLYSNQPQHF.